This TCR beta chain derives from a study of T cell repertoires in cytomegalovirus infection. About the study: Evidence of both CMV infection and a matching HLA type came from public TCR beta signatures.

This CDR3 is 16 amino acids long. Germline loops: CDR1 SGHVS, CDR2 FNYEAQ. V shed 5 bases, J shed 3 bases, and the junction held 9 bases outside the gene matches. This clonotype was recorded at least ten times. Its antigen is not identified. MiXCR was run by TCRdb on the reads, yielding one entry per CDR3 protein. The data contain 650,000 to 850,000 distinct CDR3 sequences, 25% to 30% of them seen just once; the ten biggest clones take up roughly 14%. The V and J genes are TRBV7-6 and TRBJ2-5; 10 bases align to TRBD2. The input for sequencing was cultured CD8+ T cells from PBMCs, taken from culture after CMV antigen stimulation. This sequence was found in a human donor in good health (CMV status not recorded). Some clones in this sample may be carry-over from other donors' samples. The CDR3 nucleotides are TGTGCCAGCAGCCGACTAGCGGGCCCCCCCAAAGAGACCCAGTACTTC. Translating gives CASSRLAGPPKETQYF.